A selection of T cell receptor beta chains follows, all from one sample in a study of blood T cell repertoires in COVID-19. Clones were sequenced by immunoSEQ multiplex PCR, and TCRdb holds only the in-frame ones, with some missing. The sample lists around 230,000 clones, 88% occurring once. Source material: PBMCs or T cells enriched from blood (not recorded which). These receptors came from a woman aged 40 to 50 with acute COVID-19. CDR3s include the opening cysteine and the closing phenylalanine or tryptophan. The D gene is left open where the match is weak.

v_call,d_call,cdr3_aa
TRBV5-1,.,CASSLGTGGYGYTF
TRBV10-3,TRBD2,CAISRLAGVKTGELFF
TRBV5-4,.,CASSLGAGVEGNTIYF
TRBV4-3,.,CASSQEFDQPQHF
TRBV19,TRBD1,CASRPGIGQGTEKLFF
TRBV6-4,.,CASGTTSFTQYF
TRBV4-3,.,CASSRGVPANTGELFF
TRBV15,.,CATSRDGDRNSPLHF
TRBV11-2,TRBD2,CASSRGVGGVRKTDTQYF
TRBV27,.,CASSMTARGQPQHF
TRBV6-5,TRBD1,CASSRNIRGPGTQYF
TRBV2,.,CASSEALSRFWDEQFF
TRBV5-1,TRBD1,CASSPGQGGLNGYTF
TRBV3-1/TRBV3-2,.,CASSQGGTGELFF
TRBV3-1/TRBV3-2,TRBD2,CASSQDSSGRGTQYF
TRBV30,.,CAWSPGWGWNTEAFF
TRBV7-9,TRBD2,CASSIGTSGGNEQFF
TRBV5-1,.,CASSLEWARTEAFF
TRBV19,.,CASSIERQGGNTGELFF
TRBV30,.,CAWSRSQEVAGELFF
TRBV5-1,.,CASSYLSTNEKLFF
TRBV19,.,CASSIEGRDSSPLHF
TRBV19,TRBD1,CASSQGASETQYF
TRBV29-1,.,CSVGLRRSQETQYF
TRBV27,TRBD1,CASSRTGGTEAFF
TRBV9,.,CASSVDPDTPSTDTQYF
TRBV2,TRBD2,CASSDGRAGSRELFF
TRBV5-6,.,CASSLSRASQPQHF
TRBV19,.,CASSIGLTRETQYF
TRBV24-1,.,CATSDLLPPNREYNSPLHF
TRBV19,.,CASTPGVQGHSYNEQFF
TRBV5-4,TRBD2,CASSLGAGGYYEQYF
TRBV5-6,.,CASSFLDSSRSPLHF
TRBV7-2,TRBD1,CASSPGGAGNTIYF
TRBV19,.,CASSVTGNNQPQHF
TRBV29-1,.,CSASDSYGYTF
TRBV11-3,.,CASSEGQNQPQHF
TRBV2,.,CASRDGGSYEQYF
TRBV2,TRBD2,CASSARLAAQETQYF
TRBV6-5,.,CASRGGSRSEQFF
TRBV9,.,CASRGEGTSTGELFF
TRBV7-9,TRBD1,CASSPQGAINNQPQHF
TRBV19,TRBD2,CASTEAGRFYNEQFF
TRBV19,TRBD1,CASSIGGTAYNEQFF
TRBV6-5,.,CASSTPTFGGNTIYF
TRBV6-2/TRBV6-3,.,CASSLLGLNTEAFF
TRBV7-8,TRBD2,CASSLGSAGGQADTQYF
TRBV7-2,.,CASSSYNEKLFF
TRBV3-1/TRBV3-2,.,CASSQDSPGTNQPQHF
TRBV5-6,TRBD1,CASSSGGTGARTGELFF
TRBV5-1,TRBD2,CASSPGVLAGGPEDTQYF
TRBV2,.,CATAIGDNEQFF
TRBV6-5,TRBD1,CASTPRDRSAGELFF
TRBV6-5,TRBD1,CASRGTGGFYEQYF
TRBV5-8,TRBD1,CASSSYSGAGGTEAFF
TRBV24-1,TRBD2,CATSEPTSGSYNEQFF
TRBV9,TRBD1,CASSSRQGSSGYTF
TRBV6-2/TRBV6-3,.,CASSSSGLRYNEQFF
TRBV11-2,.,CASSLGQDQPQHF
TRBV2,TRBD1,CASCRQGAGNTEAFF